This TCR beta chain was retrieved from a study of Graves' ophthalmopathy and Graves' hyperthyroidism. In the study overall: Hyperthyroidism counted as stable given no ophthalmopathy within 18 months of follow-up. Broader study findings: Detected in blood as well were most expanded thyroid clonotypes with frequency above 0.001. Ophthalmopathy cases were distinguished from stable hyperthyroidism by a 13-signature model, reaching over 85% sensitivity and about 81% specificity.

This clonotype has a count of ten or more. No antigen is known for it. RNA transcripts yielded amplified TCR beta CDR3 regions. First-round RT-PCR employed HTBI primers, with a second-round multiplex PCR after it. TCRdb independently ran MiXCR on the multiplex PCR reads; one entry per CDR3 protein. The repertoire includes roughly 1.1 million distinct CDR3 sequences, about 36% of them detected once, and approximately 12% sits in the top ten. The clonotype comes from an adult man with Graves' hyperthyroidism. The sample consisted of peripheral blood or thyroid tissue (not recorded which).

CDR3 bases: TGTGCCAGCAGTGAGGAGGGCCACGGATTTGAAAAACTGTTTTTT. This encodes CASSEEGHGFEKLFF. The chain joins TRBV2 to TRBJ1-4; D call uncertain. V lost 3 bases to trimming and J lost 7 bases, with 15 bases between them. Germline CDR1 is SNHLY and CDR2 is FYNNEI. The CDR3 runs to 15 residues.